A selection of T cell receptor beta chains follows, all from one sample in a study of control samples from healthy donors and cancer patients. Sequenced by immunoSEQ multiplex PCR; TCRdb stores in-frame clones only, minus some. The sample has more than 95,000 clones, over 75% seen once; the top ten hold around 8.7%. The sequenced sample consisted of blood. The receptors come from a man between 40 and 49 years old in good health. CDR3s include the opening cysteine and the closing phenylalanine or tryptophan. D genes are given only for firm matches. Clone size, where shown, is once, few, many, or a class for clones that have expanded.

clone_size	v_call	j_call	d_call	cdr3_aa	cdr3_nt
NA	TRBV6-5	TRBJ1-6	NA	CASSHGSSYNSPLHF	TGTGCCAGCAGTCACGGTAGCTCCTATAATTCACCCCTCCACTTT
NA	TRBV5-1	TRBJ1-1	NA	CASRSPGDTEAFF	TGCGCCAGCAGGTCCCCAGGGGACACTGAAGCTTTCTTT
NA	TRBV14	TRBJ2-7	NA	CASSQDMGSLSYEQYF	TGTGCCAGCAGCCAAGATATGGGGAGTTTATCCTACGAGCAGTACTTC
NA	TRBV29-1	TRBJ1-1	NA	CSVPYLGDTEAFF	TGCAGCGTTCCCTACCTTGGGGACACTGAAGCTTTCTTT
NA	TRBV4-3	TRBJ2-7	TRBD1	CASSQRDRSYEQYF	TGCGCCAGCAGCCAAAGGGACAGGTCCTACGAGCAGTACTTC
NA	TRBV4-1	TRBJ2-4	TRBD1	CASSQTRDRTKNIQYF	TGCGCCAGCAGCCAAACCCGGGACAGGACTAAAAACATTCAGTACTTC
NA	TRBV19	TRBJ2-4	NA	CASRASIAKNIQYF	TGTGCCAGTAGGGCCTCGATAGCCAAAAACATTCAGTACTTC
once	TRBV11-2	TRBJ2-1	NA	CASSGRGEQFF	TGTGCCAGCAGCGGTAGGGGTGAGCAGTTCTTC
NA	TRBV9	TRBJ1-1	NA	CASSVGRGEAFF	TGTGCCAGCAGCGTTGGTAGAGGGGAAGCTTTCTTT
NA	TRBV19	TRBJ2-7	TRBD2	CASSPAGGYEQYF	TGTGCCAGTAGCCCGGCGGGGGGGTACGAGCAGTACTTC
NA	TRBV11-3	TRBJ1-2	TRBD1	CASSFTPGQGGYGYTF	TGTGCCAGCAGCTTTACGCCGGGACAGGGAGGCTATGGCTACACCTTC
few	TRBV4-1	TRBJ2-3	TRBD2	CASSQDQGLATQYF	TGCGCCAGCAGCCAAGATCAAGGACTAGCTACGCAGTATTTT
NA	TRBV3-1/TRBV3-2	TRBJ2-5	NA	CASSQRGAYRAGETQYF	TGTGCCAGCAGCCAACGCGGGGCTTACAGGGCGGGCGAGACCCAGTACTTC
NA	TRBV18	TRBJ1-2	TRBD1	CASSRLDDRGSGYTF	TGTGCCAGCTCACGACTCGACGACAGGGGGAGTGGCTACACCTTC
few	TRBV11-3	TRBJ1-4	NA	CASSWGPSTNEKLFF	TGTGCCAGCAGCTGGGGCCCATCAACTAATGAAAAACTGTTTTTT
NA	TRBV13	TRBJ2-3	NA	CASSLSERTDTQYF	TGTGCCAGCAGCCTGTCAGAGAGGACAGATACGCAGTATTTT
NA	TRBV3-1/TRBV3-2	TRBJ2-1	TRBD2	CASSQVTSGGHEQFF	TGTGCCAGCAGCCAAGTAACTAGCGGGGGCCATGAGCAGTTCTTC
NA	TRBV18	TRBJ2-3	NA	CASSPAVAGTDTQYF	TGTGCCAGCTCACCAGCGGTAGCAGGCACAGATACGCAGTATTTT
NA	TRBV21-1	TRBJ2-7	NA	CASSKPPYEQYF	TGTGCCAGCAGCAAACCCCCCTACGAGCAGTACTTC
NA	TRBV5-1	TRBJ2-3	TRBD1	CASSRGIGQGRADTQYF	TGCGCCAGCAGCCGAGGAATCGGACAGGGCAGGGCAGATACGCAGTATTTT
once	TRBV30	TRBJ1-1	NA	CAWSGWGWAEAFF	TGTGCCTGGAGTGGTTGGGGGTGGGCTGAAGCTTTCTTT
once	TRBV5-8	TRBJ1-2	NA	CASSPAAYYGYTF	TGTGCCAGCAGCCCGGCCGCTTACTATGGCTACACCTTC
NA	TRBV11-1	TRBJ2-1	NA	CASRQKVASAYNEQFF	TGTGCCAGCAGGCAAAAAGTAGCTAGTGCCTACAATGAGCAGTTCTTC
NA	TRBV6-6	TRBJ1-1	NA	CASSRDTDTEAFF	TGTGCCAGCAGTAGGGACACCGACACTGAAGCTTTCTTT
few	TRBV6-5	TRBJ2-7	NA	CASRSGGEYEQYF	TGTGCCAGCCGATCCGGGGGCGAGTACGAGCAGTACTTC
NA	TRBV5-6	TRBJ1-5	NA	CASSRAGGPNQPQHF	TGTGCCAGCAGCCGAGCGGGCGGACCCAATCAGCCCCAGCATTTT
NA	TRBV25-1	TRBJ1-6	NA	CASSDRQGSPSPLHF	TGTGCCAGCAGTGATCGTCAGGGGTCCCCTTCACCCCTCCACTTT
NA	TRBV6-6	TRBJ2-3	NA	CASSYEGTDTQYF	TGTGCCAGCAGTTACGAGGGCACAGATACGCAGTATTTT
NA	TRBV30	TRBJ1-2	NA	CAWSFGPGAPYGYTF	TGTGCCTGGAGTTTTGGGCCGGGGGCGCCTTATGGCTACACCTTC
NA	TRBV11-2	TRBJ1-5	NA	CASSEGFNQPQHF	TGTGCCAGCAGCGAGGGATTCAATCAGCCCCAGCATTTT
NA	TRBV6-2/TRBV6-3	TRBJ1-5	TRBD1	CASSYDRGGQPQHF	TGTGCCAGCAGTTATGACAGGGGGGGACAGCCCCAGCATTTT
NA	TRBV7-3	TRBJ2-2	NA	CASSLIRRGGTGELFF	TGTGCCAGCAGCTTAATCCGCAGGGGAGGCACCGGGGAGCTGTTTTTT
NA	TRBV12-3/TRBV12-4	TRBJ1-3	NA	CASSWGSRNTIYF	TGTGCCAGCAGTTGGGGGTCCAGAAACACCATATATTTT